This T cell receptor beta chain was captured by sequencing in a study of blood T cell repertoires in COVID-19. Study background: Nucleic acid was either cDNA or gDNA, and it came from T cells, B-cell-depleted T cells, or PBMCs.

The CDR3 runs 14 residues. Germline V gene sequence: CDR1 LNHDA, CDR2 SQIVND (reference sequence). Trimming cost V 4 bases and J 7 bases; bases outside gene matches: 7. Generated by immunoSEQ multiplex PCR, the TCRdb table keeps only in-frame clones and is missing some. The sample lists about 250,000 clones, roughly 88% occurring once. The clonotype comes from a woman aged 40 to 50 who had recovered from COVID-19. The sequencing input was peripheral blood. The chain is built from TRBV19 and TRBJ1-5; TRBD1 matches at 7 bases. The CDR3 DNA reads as TGTGCCAGTAGTACGGACAGGATTGAGCAGCCCCAGCATTTT. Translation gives CASSTDRIEQPQHF.